The 23 T cell receptor beta chains in this list originate from one sample, sequenced in a study of beta chain features in type 1 diabetes. Study conclusions and caveats: Among patients with Type 1 diabetes, TCRB CDR3s were moderately but significantly shorter in every one of the four CD4+ subsets.

These receptors are not linked to any known antigen. Investigators reverse transcribed all isolated RNA, so they sequenced expressed TCRB transcripts. Using immunoSEQ multiplex PCR, the repertoire was profiled, and TCRdb retains in-frame clones only, with some absent. Of roughly 160,000 clones detected, approximately 7.8% appear once; the ten largest clones hold 0.94%. The sample comprised central memory CD4+ T cells from blood. The receptor set was obtained from a woman aged 40 to 50 with type 1 diabetes.

This clone was recorded a few times. The chain employs TRBV28 and TRBJ1-5; maybe TRBD1 (5 bases). CDR1 and CDR2 from the germline V gene are MDHEN and SYDVKM. The CDR3 is made up of 14 amino acids. Trimming stripped 6 bases from V and 4 bases from J, with 13 bases between. This chain's CDR3 is CASRGGRLNQPQHF. CDR3 bases: TGTGCCAGCAGGGGGGGTCGCTTGAATCAGCCCCAGCATTTT.

The chain recombines TRBV29-1 with TRBJ1-1, with D perhaps TRBD1 (6 bases). Per the germline V gene, CDR1 is SQVTM and CDR2 is ANQGSEA. This CDR3 has 13 residues. Trimming removed 8 bases at V and 3 bases at J, with 16 bases between. The CDR3 DNA follows: TGCAGCACAACTGTTTCAGGGGACACTGAAGCTTTCTTT. It encodes CSTTVSGDTEAFF.

The CDR3 nucleotides are TGTGCCAGCAGCCTACAGGGACGGCATGAAAAACTGTTTTTT. Amino acids: CASSLQGRHEKLFF. The rearrangement uses TRBV28 and TRBJ1-4, with D possibly TRBD1 on 6 matching bases. Trimming left V 6 bases short and J 6 bases short, with 14 bases between. The CDR3 totals 14 residues. Germline loops: CDR1 MDHEN, CDR2 SYDVKM.

The rearrangement joins TRBV19 to TRBJ2-4; D perhaps matches TRBD2 (7 bases). Germline V lookup: CDR1 LNHDA, CDR2 SQIVND (reference sequence). The V and J ends lost 7 bases and 7 bases respectively, with 14 bases between them. The CDR3 totals 13 residues. The CDR3 nucleotides read TGTGCCAGTATGGGGGGGGCGCGGAACATTCAGTACTTC. Its protein is CASMGGARNIQYF.

This clone was recorded many times. The genes are TRBV5-8 and TRBJ2-4; 8 positions agree with TRBD1. Germline V lookup: CDR1 SGHTS, CDR2 YDEGEE. With 4 bases clipped from V and 2 bases from J, the junction kept 11 bases outside the gene matches. CDR3 length: 17 residues. DNA of the CDR3: TGTGCCAGCAGCCCACGGACAGGGATCGAAACCAAAAACATTCAGTACTTC. Its protein product is CASSPRTGIETKNIQYF.

This clone has just a few counts. The CDR3 DNA sequence: TGCGCCAGCAGCCAAGACCTTACAGGGTTCGAGCAGTTCTTC. It encodes CASSQDLTGFEQFF. V gene TRBV4-3 combines with J gene TRBJ2-1; maybe TRBD1 (6 bases). This CDR3 region has 14 residues. V lost 0 bases and J 10 bases, leaving 13 bases between the germline ends. The V gene's germline CDR1 is LGHNA and CDR2 YSLEER.

The J gene is TRBJ2-7, the V gene TRBV25-1; 9 positions match TRBD1. Looked up from germline, CDR1 is MGHDK and CDR2 is SYGVNS. Germline trimming cut 3 bases from V and 3 bases from J; bases unmatched to any gene: 9. The CDR3 has 16 amino acids. In nucleotides, the CDR3 is TGTGCCAGCAGTGAGCCCGGGACAGGGTATAGCTACGAGCAGTACTTC. Its translation: CASSEPGTGYSYEQYF.

The chain couples TRBV28 to TRBJ2-1; 9 bases are a match to TRBD1. Germline loops: CDR1 MDHEN, CDR2 SYDVKM. CDR3 length equals 15 residues. The V and J ends lost 5 bases and 6 bases, in that order; junction bases with no gene match: 8. Here the CDR3 reads CASSPASTGGNEQFF. The CDR3 nucleotides are TGTGCCAGCAGTCCAGCCTCGACAGGGGGCAATGAGCAGTTCTTC.

This clone was seen a few times. This chain connects TRBV6-6 to TRBJ2-5, with 7 bases lining up with TRBD1. Looked up from germline, CDR1 is MNHNY and CDR2 is SVGAGI (reference sequence). V was clipped by 2 bases and J by 2 bases; unmatched bases: 5. The CDR3 is 15 residues long. The DNA of the CDR3 is TGTGCCAGCAGTTACGGCAGGGGGTTGCAAGAGACCCAGTACTTC. This translates into CASSYGRGLQETQYF.

The sample holds a few counts of this clone. The chain carries TRBV6-5 and TRBJ2-7; TRBD2 might be the D (6 bases). V lost 5 bases and J lost 6, with 14 bases in between. The CDR3 contains 13 residues. The germline V gene encodes CDR1 MNHEY and CDR2 SVGAGI. CDR3 nucleotides: TGTGCCAGCAGTCCGCAGGCGGGGCTCGAGCAGTACTTC. Translating it yields CASSPQAGLEQYF.

This clone was counted only a few times. This chain joins TRBV30 and TRBJ2-5; D perhaps matches TRBD2 (6 bases). CDR3 length: 12 residues. V dropped 5 bases and J dropped 4 bases, with 11 bases sitting between them. Per germline, CDR1 GTSNPN and CDR2 SVGIG (reference sequence). The CDR3 bases are TGTGCCTGGGGCGAGGGAGGAGAGACCCAGTACTTC. It specifies CAWGEGGETQYF.

The genes are TRBV7-8 and TRBJ2-5; D is unresolved. Trimming removed 2 bases from V and 7 bases from J, with 20 bases in between. Germline assignment: CDR1 SGHVS and CDR2 FQNEAQ. This CDR3 spans 16 amino acids. DNA for the CDR3: TGTGCCAGCAGCTTACTATCCTGGGCCTCTTTGTCGACCCAGTACTTC. Its translation: CASSLLSWASLSTQYF. Drawing the rest from reference TRBV7-8 and TRBJ2-5, the complete variable domain is GAGVSQSPRYKVAKRGQDVALRCDPISGHVSLFWYQQALGQGPEFLTYFQNEAQLDKSGLPSDRFFAERPEGSVSTLKIQRTQQEDSAVYLCASSLLSWASLSTQYFGPGTRLLVL.

This clone was detected ten times or more. This chain uses TRBV7-9 with TRBJ1-6, with D possibly being TRBD1 (5 bases). The CDR3 extends over 16 amino acids. Deletions cut 4 bases from V and 7 bases from J, with 17 bases between. The germline V gene has CDR1 SEHNR and CDR2 FQNEAQ (reference sequence). The CDR3 nucleotides read TGTGCCAGCAGCTCCCGGTTGGGGCTAGGGAATTCACCCCTCCACTTT. Amino acid sequence: CASSSRLGLGNSPLHF. The full variable domain, its missing parts supplied by reference TRBV7-9 and TRBJ1-6, is DTGVSQNPRHKITKRGQNVTFRCDPISEHNRLYWYRQTLGQGPEFLTYFQNEAQLEKSRLLSDRFSAERPKGSFSTLEIQRTEQGDSAMYLCASSSRLGLGNSPLHFGNGTRLTVT.

The J gene is TRBJ1-4, the V gene TRBV4-2, with a possible D match to TRBD1 (6 bases). This CDR3 has 15 residues. Between the trimmed V and J ends, which lost 1 base and 8 bases, there was a span of 14 bases. From germline, CDR1 is LGHNA and CDR2 YNFKEQ. The CDR3 spells CASSQARGDREKLFF. In DNA, the CDR3 is TGTGCCAGCAGCCAAGCCAGGGGTGATAGGGAAAAACTGTTTTTT.

This chain joins TRBV7-9 and TRBJ1-1; 9 bases align to TRBD1. J gave up 0 bases and V 4 bases, and 3 bases lay outside the gene matches. Germline values: CDR1 SEHNR, CDR2 FQNEAQ (reference sequence). The CDR3 totals 15 residues. The CDR3 region is CASSSQGAMNTEAFF. The CDR3, as DNA: TGTGCCAGCAGCTCACAGGGGGCTATGAACACTGAAGCTTTCTTT.

The table lists this clone with a few counts. This chain links TRBV7-2 with TRBJ2-1, with D hard to call. V dropped 4 bases and J dropped 6 bases, with 7 bases sitting between them. The CDR3 covers 12 residues. Germline V lookup: CDR1 SGHTA, CDR2 FQGNSA. CDR3 residues: CASSSTRNEQFF. In DNA form, the CDR3 reads TGTGCCAGCAGCTCAACACGCAATGAGCAGTTCTTC.

This clone was observed a handful of times. This chain uses TRBV6-5 with TRBJ2-5; possible D gene TRBD2, 5 bases. The V end was cut by 7 bases, the J end by 9 bases, with 21 bases between. Germline-derived CDR1 and CDR2 are MNHEY and SVGAGI. This CDR3 comprises 14 residues. The CDR3 coding sequence is TGTGCCAGCACCCCCCCGGGCCTCCCGGGGTCCCAGTACTTC. Translation: CASTPPGLPGSQYF.

This clone came up a few times. This sequence joins TRBV5-5 and TRBJ2-6; no reliable D call. The CDR3 is made up of 16 amino acids. The germline gives CDR1 SGHKS, CDR2 YYEKEE (reference sequence). The ends were cut back, 5 bases at V and 0 bases at J, with 12 bases in the middle. The CDR3 nucleotides read TGTGCCAGCAGTCCCCCCCCAGTCTCTGGGGCCAACGTCCTGACTTTC. Protein product: CASSPPPVSGANVLTF.

The chain has TRBV4-2 and TRBJ1-2; D remains ambiguous. V was clipped by 0 bases and J by 9 bases, with 11 bases between them. The CDR3 extends over 13 amino acids. Germline V gene lookup returns CDR1 LGHNA and CDR2 YNFKEQ. The CDR3 DNA follows: TGTGCCAGCAGCCAAGACCTGGAGGAGAGCTACACCTTC. This codes for CASSQDLEESYTF.

V gene TRBV28 combines with J gene TRBJ2-3; D is unclear. The CDR3 has 14 amino acids. Trimming removed 8 bases from V and 1 base from J, with 13 bases in between. Germline V gives CDR1 MDHEN, CDR2 SYDVKM. The CDR3 region has the DNA TGTGCCAGCCTAGACTCCCCTGGCACAGATACGCAGTATTTT. Its translation: CASLDSPGTDTQYF.

The chain joins TRBV10-3 to TRBJ2-7; 9 bases line up with TRBD1. Losses at the gene ends were 11 bases for V and 5 bases for J; bases not matched to a gene: 7. The CDR3 consists of 12 residues. Per germline, CDR1 ENHRY and CDR2 SYGVKD. The CDR3 is CAVGTGNHEQYF. CDR3 in DNA: TGTGCCGTCGGGACAGGGAACCACGAGCAGTACTTC.

This clone was picked up a small number of times. The chain recombines TRBV7-9 with TRBJ2-2, with 8 bases fitting TRBD1. With V trimmed by 5 bases and J by 7 bases, 6 bases remained unmatched. The CDR3 has 14 amino acids. Germline assignment: CDR1 SEHNR and CDR2 FQNEAQ (reference sequence). DNA of the CDR3: TGTGCCAGCAGCCCACAGGGGGGCAGCGGGGAGCTGTTTTTT. Translated: CASSPQGGSGELFF.

This clone was seen a handful of times. This chain joins TRBV19 and TRBJ1-5; 9 bases line up with TRBD1. The V and J ends lost 6 bases and 6 bases, in that order; junction bases with no gene match: 6. The CDR3 spans 14 residues. Per the germline V gene, CDR1 is LNHDA and CDR2 is SQIVND (reference sequence). For the CDR3, the DNA is TGTGCCAGTAGATTACAGGGGGCGAGTCAGCCCCAGCATTTT. It codes for CASRLQGASQPQHF.